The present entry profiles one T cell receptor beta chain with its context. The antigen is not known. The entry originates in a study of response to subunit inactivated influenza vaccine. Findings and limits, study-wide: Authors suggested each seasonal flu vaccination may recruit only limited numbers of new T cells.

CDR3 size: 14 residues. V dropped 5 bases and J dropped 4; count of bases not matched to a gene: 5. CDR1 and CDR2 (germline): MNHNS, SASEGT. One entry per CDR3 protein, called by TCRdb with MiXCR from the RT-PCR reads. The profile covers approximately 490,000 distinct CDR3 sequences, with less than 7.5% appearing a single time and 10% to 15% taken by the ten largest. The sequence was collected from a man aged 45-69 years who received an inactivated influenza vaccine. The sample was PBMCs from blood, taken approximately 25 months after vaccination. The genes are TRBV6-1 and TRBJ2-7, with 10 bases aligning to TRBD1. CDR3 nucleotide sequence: TGTGCCAGCAGTATCGGACAGGGGGTGTACGAGCAGTACTTC. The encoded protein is CASSIGQGVYEQYF.